This T cell receptor (beta chain) was captured in a study of identical twins (dated by TCRdb to 2016 to 2017). Study-level background: TCR alpha and beta repertoires from monozygotic twins, unrelated adults of various ages and cord blood were deep-sequenced to test whether fetal clonotypes persist. Replicate twin experiments were performed at different times using different library preparation protocols to rule out contamination. Results and caveats for the whole study, not just this receptor: In monozygotic twins, out-of-frame TCR alpha sharing was systematically underestimated by recombination models, although the models agreed with sharing between unrelated individuals. Out-of-frame TCR alpha sequences shared between twins showed an excess of low generation-probability sequences compared with coincidental sharing between unrelated individuals. Conclusions relied on cross-sectional statistical analysis, since the same donors could not be followed over many years. A weaker excess of twin sharing was found in beta out-of-frame sequences because the signal-to-noise ratio was lowered by fewer shared sequences. Invariant T cells such as MAIT and iNKT could partly confound zero-insertion analyses, although diverse VJ usage argued against such confounding for most clonotypes. Fewer insertions were carried by abundant cord blood beta clonotypes; a weaker similar trend was observed in young adult naive repertoires, while no such trend was observed in memory repertoires.

CDR1 and CDR2 are drawn from the germline V gene: MGHRA, YSYEKL. Counted from cysteine to phenylalanine, this CDR3 has 16 amino acids. Of the read, only the CDR3 DNA is kept; its 48 bases are in frame from base 1. The junction shows trimming of 0 bases on V and 3 bases on J, and the gene matches do not reach 4 bases of it. The library was obtained by 5' RACE. TCRdb records Illumina HiSeq 2000 as the sequencer. Template switching introduced a universal primer binding site; the final cDNA contained a unique molecular identifier, enabling accurate counting of TCR cDNA molecules. Specific primers in the conserved constant-segment region were used to synthesize first-strand cDNA for the TCR alpha and beta chains. To control for contamination, every cDNA library was double barcoded, receiving both a SMART-Mk sample barcode and Illumina barcodes. TruSeq adapter sequences and Illumina sample barcodes were added in two successive PCR steps. Sequencing of the TCR alpha and beta cDNA libraries was done on the Illumina HiSeq platform using custom primers. Under the source paper's analysis protocol: MiGEC was used to process raw reads and extract unique molecular identifiers, and MiXCR was used to find CDR3 positions. For each individual, recombination models were inferred using an EM algorithm with the repgenHMM and IGoR tools. The tcR package in R was used for shared clonotype analysis, with sharing normalized by the product of cloneset sizes. To study raw recombination free of thymic and clonal selection effects, out-of-frame nonproductive sequences were analyzed. The public reads were quality trimmed at Q25 with fastp and then assembled into clones with MiXCR by TCRdb, keeping productive beta chains. Under each unique CDR3 protein, matching rows form one entry showing the most common genes and DNA. The V and J calls here are based on TCRdb, not the publication. Present in this sample are around 1.7 million distinct CDR3 sequences, about 31% of which were seen just once. The ten largest account for roughly 0.3% of the sample.

Every donor in the study was a healthy Caucasian. Details on this clonotype: The antigen it recognizes is unknown. Within one base of it there is no much larger clone, and no base qualities were kept.

The chain uses TRBV4-1 and TRBJ1-4; the central 7 bases match TRBD1. The receptor was derived from a newborn girl in good health. Source material: cord blood. The CDR3 sequence is CASSQDFQGANEKLFF. The DNA sequence follows: TGCGCCAGCAGCCAAGATTTCCAGGGGGCTAATGAAAAACTGTTTTTT.